Detailed here is one TCR beta chain. Antigen: not known. This specimen belongs to a study of T cells expressing NK-cell markers. Across the whole study: Underlying the TCR beta repertoires were sorted CD3+CD56+NKG2C+, CD3+CD56+NKG2C- and CD3+CD56-NKG2C+ T cells. There were seven HCMV-seropositive donors and one seronegative donor among the eight sequenced. Findings and caveats of the study: Of the CD8+ T cells in roughly 6 donors, about 1.0-7.0% belonged to dominant NKG2C+ clonotypes.

The authors made TCR beta cDNA libraries by 5'RACE template switching. This switching added a universal primer site and UMIs. TCRdb re-called the 5' RACE reads and shows each CDR3 protein once, DNA omitted. This sample contains about 190,000 distinct CDR3 sequences. This sequence was found in a man aged 18 to 70 in good health. What was sequenced was blood T cells: a sorted CD56 or NKG2C T cell subset, CD4+ or CD8+ T cells, or bulk PBMC T cells (not recorded which).

This CDR3 reads CASSPGWGQGAVVIQETQYF. This chain links TRBV6-2 or TRBV6-3 with TRBJ2-5; TCRdb's D call, TRBD1, is unchecked because there is no DNA. The length of the CDR3 is 20 residues. Germline V gene lookup returns CDR1 MNHEY and CDR2 SVGEGT.